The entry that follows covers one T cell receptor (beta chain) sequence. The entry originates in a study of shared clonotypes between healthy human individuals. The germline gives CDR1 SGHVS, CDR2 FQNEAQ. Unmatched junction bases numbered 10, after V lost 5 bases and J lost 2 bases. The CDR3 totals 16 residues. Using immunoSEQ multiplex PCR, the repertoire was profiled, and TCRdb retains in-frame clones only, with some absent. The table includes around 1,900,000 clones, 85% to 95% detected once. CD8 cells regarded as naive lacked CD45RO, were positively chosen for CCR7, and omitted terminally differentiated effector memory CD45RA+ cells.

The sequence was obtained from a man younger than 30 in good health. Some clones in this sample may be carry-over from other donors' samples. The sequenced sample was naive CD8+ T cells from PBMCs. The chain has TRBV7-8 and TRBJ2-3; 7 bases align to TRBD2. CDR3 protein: CASSPLGRATTDTQYF. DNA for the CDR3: TGTGCCAGCAGCCCCTTGGGGAGGGCCACCACAGATACGCAGTATTTT.